These T cell receptor beta chains were read from a single sample in a study of cytomegalovirus exposure and HLA in healthy donors. This table comes from immunoSEQ multiplex PCR, and its TCRdb copy is limited to in-frame clones, with some not included. The sample includes 150,000 to 200,000 clones, more than 80% seen only once; the top ten take under 0.75%. The specimen was PBMCs. The receptors shown here come from a boy aged 5-17 years in good health and CMV-seronegative. Both conserved end residues are part of each CDR3. The order of the fields is D gene, J gene, V gene, CDR3 length, clone size, CDR3 DNA, CDR3 protein. D genes are given only for firm matches. Clone size, where shown, is once, few, many, or a class for clones that have expanded.

NA TRBJ1-5 TRBV30 14 NA TGTGCCTGGGCGGACAGCCTCTACCTTCAGCCCCAGCATTTT CAWADSLYLQPQHF
NA TRBJ2-2 TRBV10-3 15 NA TGTGCCATCAGTCGGGGCGGGGCTAACACCGGGGAGCTGTTTTTT CAISRGGANTGELFF
NA TRBJ1-4 TRBV6-1 14 NA TGTGCCAGCAGCCGGCGGCCAACTAATGAAAAACTGTTTTTT CASSRRPTNEKLFF
NA TRBJ2-1 TRBV19 16 NA TGTGCCAGTAGTATAGGCGCCGGGGGATACTACAATGAGCAGTTCTTC CASSIGAGGYYNEQFF
TRBD1 TRBJ2-7 TRBV28 19 NA TGTGCCAGCAGTTTCTCAATAGAGGCTCCGGGACAGGGAGACTACGAGCAGTACTTC CASSFSIEAPGQGDYEQYF
TRBD1 TRBJ1-1 TRBV7-9 14 few TGTGCCAGCAGCGCACAGGGGTGGAACACTGAAGCTTTCTTT CASSAQGWNTEAFF
NA TRBJ2-5 TRBV11-2 13 NA TGTGCCAGCAGCCCGGGACATCAGGAGACCCAGTACTTC CASSPGHQETQYF
NA TRBJ2-5 TRBV5-1 14 NA TGCGCCAGCAGCTCGCTACTTATCCAAGAGACCCAGTACTTC CASSSLLIQETQYF
NA TRBJ2-5 TRBV30 16 NA TGTGCCTGGAGTGTAGTGGGGGGGGCCCCCGGGGAGACCCAGTACTTC CAWSVVGGAPGETQYF
NA TRBJ1-2 TRBV19 13 NA TGTGCCAGTAGTATTCAGGGTAGCTATGGCTACACCTTC CASSIQGSYGYTF
NA TRBJ2-3 TRBV30 13 NA TGTGCCTGGAGGAGGCTCGACACAGATACGCAGTATTTT CAWRRLDTDTQYF
NA TRBJ2-1 TRBV7-9 18 NA TGTGCCAGCAGCCAGAACAACAGGCCAACAAGCTCCTACAATGAGCAGTTCTTC CASSQNNRPTSSYNEQFF
NA TRBJ1-2 TRBV6-5 13 NA TGTGCCAGCAGTGATGACAGGCGCTATGGCTACACCTTC CASSDDRRYGYTF
NA TRBJ2-2 TRBV6-5 15 few TGTGCCAGCAGTTACTCTAGTCTAAGCACCGGGGAGCTGTTTTTT CASSYSSLSTGELFF
TRBD1 TRBJ2-6 TRBV6-5 15 few TGTGCCAGCACACCTACAGGGGCAGGGGCCAACGTCCTGACTTTC CASTPTGAGANVLTF
TRBD1 TRBJ2-7 TRBV9 15 NA TGTGCCAGCAGCGTAGATTCTGGACAGGGTGCCGAGCAGTACTTC CASSVDSGQGAEQYF
NA TRBJ1-5 TRBV29-1 13 NA TGCAGCGTTGAACCACAGACCGGTCAGCCCCAGCATTTT CSVEPQTGQPQHF
TRBD1 TRBJ2-7 TRBV4-1 14 NA TGCGCCAGCAGCCGGGGACAGGGGCCCAGCGAGCAGTACTTC CASSRGQGPSEQYF
NA TRBJ1-3 TRBV4-3 16 few TGCGCCAGCAGCCAAGAGGCGGCCAGGGCTGGAAACACCATATATTTT CASSQEAARAGNTIYF
TRBD1 TRBJ2-1 TRBV2 13 NA TGTGCCAGCGCCCTTCCGACAGGGAACGAGCAGTTCTTC CASALPTGNEQFF
TRBD1 TRBJ1-4 TRBV5-1 16 NA TGCGCCAGCAGCTTGGATCCGGGACAGGGAGGTGAAAAACTGTTTTTT CASSLDPGQGGEKLFF
TRBD2 TRBJ2-5 TRBV29-1 16 few TGCAGCGTTGAAGATTCTGCTAGCGGGGGAGAAGAGACCCAGTACTTC CSVEDSASGGEETQYF
TRBD1 TRBJ1-1 TRBV19 16 once TGTGCCAGTAGCCTGGGACAGGGGGCGCATTGGACTGAAGCTTTCTTT CASSLGQGAHWTEAFF
TRBD2 TRBJ2-3 TRBV6-5 15 once TGTGCCAGCACCAAGGGACTATCCCCCACAGATACGCAGTATTTT CASTKGLSPTDTQYF
NA TRBJ1-5 TRBV5-8 18 NA TGTGCCAGCAGCTTCTTTCCAGGTGGGGAGTGGGGCAATCAGCCCCAGCATTTT CASSFFPGGEWGNQPQHF
TRBD1 TRBJ1-2 TRBV30 14 NA TGTGCCTGGAGCGGGGACAGGGAGGTCTATGGCTACACCTTC CAWSGDREVYGYTF
NA TRBJ1-4 TRBV21-1 17 NA TGTGCCAGCAGCAAAGATTTGTCATTAGCAACTAATGAAAAACTGTTTTTT CASSKDLSLATNEKLFF
TRBD1 TRBJ1-2 TRBV5-1 16 NA TGCGCCAGCAGCTTGGATACGGGACAGGCAAGATCGGGCTACACCTTC CASSLDTGQARSGYTF
NA TRBJ1-6 TRBV27 13 NA TGTGCCAGCAGCGGGGGGGCCGGTTCACCCCTCCACTTT CASSGGAGSPLHF
NA TRBJ1-2 TRBV18 13 NA TGTGCCAGCTCACCATCGGGATATCGGGGCTACACCTTC CASSPSGYRGYTF
NA TRBJ1-1 TRBV7-2 13 NA TGTGCCAGCAGCTTTGGCAGGGTGACTGAAGCTTTCTTT CASSFGRVTEAFF
TRBD1 TRBJ1-2 TRBV18 15 NA TGTGCCAGCTCACCCCTCGACAGGGGCGGTGGAGGCTACACCTTC CASSPLDRGGGGYTF
NA TRBJ1-2 TRBV9 12 few TGTGCCAGCAGCGTTGAAGGGGTTGGCTACACCTTC CASSVEGVGYTF
TRBD1 TRBJ2-1 TRBV5-6 17 few TGTGCCAGCAGCTTTTACCCCCTGACAGGGGGCTTCAATGAGCAGTTCTTC CASSFYPLTGGFNEQFF
NA TRBJ2-6 TRBV5-1 19 NA TGCGCCAGCAGCTTGAAGGCAGGGTGGTATGGGGCTGGGGCCAACGTCCTGACTTTC CASSLKAGWYGAGANVLTF
NA TRBJ1-5 TRBV15 14 NA TGTGCCACCAGCAGAGGCGACGGGGGTCAGCCCCAGCATTTT CATSRGDGGQPQHF
NA TRBJ1-1 TRBV5-6 14 NA TGTGCCAGCAGCTCTTTACAGGGTCAGGCTGAAGCTTTCTTT CASSSLQGQAEAFF
NA TRBJ1-2 TRBV19 15 NA TGTGCCAGTAGTCTCACCCGGGAAGGGGGCTATGGCTACACCTTC CASSLTREGGYGYTF
TRBD2 TRBJ2-2 TRBV4-1 19 NA TGCGCCAGCAGCCAAGAGTACGAACTAGCGGGGGGGCCGACCGGGGAGCTGTTTTTT CASSQEYELAGGPTGELFF
NA TRBJ1-1 TRBV19 12 NA TGTGCCAGTAGTATGTCCAGGTCTGAAGCTTTCTTT CASSMSRSEAFF